The 10 T cell receptor beta chains below all came from one sample that was sequenced in a study of blood T cells in healthy people across ages. Together with a sample-barcoded 5' primer, a J-beta primer mix was included in a second PCR lasting about 6 to 11 cycles. TCRdb ran MiXCR on the 5' RACE reads and lists one entry per CDR3 protein. The data contain around 1.1 million distinct CDR3 sequences, roughly two fifths of them singletons. Material for sequencing was blood. The origin of the receptors is a man younger than 35 in good health.

The rearrangement links TRBV7-9 to TRBJ1-1; D gene ambiguous. Germline V gene sequence: CDR1 SEHNR, CDR2 FQNEAQ (reference sequence). Between the trimmed V and J ends, which lost 0 bases and 7 bases, there was a span of 6 bases. The CDR3 is made up of 12 amino acids. The CDR3 spells CASSLAQNEAFF. For the CDR3, the DNA is TGTGCCAGCAGCTTAGCGCAGAATGAAGCTTTCTTT.

The chain couples TRBV6-1 to TRBJ2-1; 9 nucleotides line up with TRBD2. This CDR3 region has 14 residues. V shed 7 bases and J 4 bases; nucleotides not matched to a gene: 5. Germline CDR1 reads MNHNS; CDR2 reads SASEGT. The CDR3 DNA is TGTGCCAGCACCCTAGCGGGGCGATACAATGAGCAGTTCTTC. Its translation is CASTLAGRYNEQFF.

The V and J genes are TRBV25-1 and TRBJ1-1; D may be TRBD1 (6 bases). In germline, CDR1 is MGHDK, CDR2 SYGVNS. This CDR3 is built from 13 residues. The ends were cut back, 4 bases at V and 6 bases at J, with 12 bases in the middle. The CDR3 here is CASSGEGVAEAFF. The CDR3 nucleotides read TGTGCCAGCAGTGGCGAGGGGGTCGCTGAAGCTTTCTTT.

J is TRBJ2-4 and V is TRBV7-9; 9 bases fit TRBD1. The DNA end favors TRBJ2-7, so the J call may be wrong. The V gene's germline CDR1 is SEHNR and CDR2 FQNEAQ (reference sequence). The CDR3 contains 14 residues. Here the CDR3 reads CASSWDRETNEQYF. The CDR3 nucleotides read TGTGCCAGCAGCTGGGACAGGGAAACCAACGAGCAGTACTTC.

V gene TRBV6-2 or TRBV6-3 combines with J gene TRBJ2-2; no clear D gene. Trimming removed 0 bases at V and 4 bases at J, with 9 bases between. The length of the CDR3 is 15 residues. Germline V CDR1 and CDR2: MNHEY, SVGEGT. CDR3 residues: CASSYSKLGTGELFF. In DNA form, the CDR3 reads TGTGCCAGCAGTTACTCGAAGCTAGGCACCGGGGAGCTGTTTTTT.

The V and J genes are TRBV29-1 and TRBJ2-2; possible D gene TRBD2, 6 bases. CDR1 and CDR2 (germline): SQVTM, ANQGSEA. Trimming pared 8 bases from V and 4 bases from J, leaving 20 bases between. The CDR3 length is 15 residues. The CDR3 region is CSPFARRVGTGELFF. Written as DNA, the CDR3 is TGCAGCCCTTTCGCAAGGAGGGTCGGCACCGGGGAGCTGTTTTTT.

This clonotype was observed a handful of times. The chain has TRBV20-1 and TRBJ2-5; D gene unclear. The V gene lost 2 bases and the J gene lost 0 bases, with 13 bases spanning the gap. This CDR3 is built from 15 residues. CDR1 is DFQATT and CDR2 is SNEGSKA in the germline V gene (reference sequence). CDR3 nucleotide sequence: TGCAGTGCTAGACCCCTAGGACGGAACCAAGAGACCCAGTACTTC. Translating it yields CSARPLGRNQETQYF.

This clonotype appeared a few times. The J gene is TRBJ2-7, the V gene TRBV6-2 or TRBV6-3, with D maybe TRBD1 (7 bases). Germline CDR1 is MNHEY and CDR2 is SVGEGT. The V gene lost 5 bases and the J gene lost 3 bases, with 23 bases spanning the gap. The CDR3 extends over 17 amino acids. CDR3 bases: TGTGCCAGCAGTACCCCTCGCGGGACAGAAGGTTTCTACGAGCAGTACTTC. It specifies CASSTPRGTEGFYEQYF.

The chain recombines TRBV9 with TRBJ1-4; D not certain. This CDR3 has 15 residues. V dropped 4 bases and J dropped 8 bases, with 18 bases sitting between them. CDR1 and CDR2 (germline): SGDLS, YYNGEE. DNA of the CDR3: TGTGCCAGCAGCACATCTTGGAACGCTGGAGAAAAACTGTTTTTT. The encoded protein is CASSTSWNAGEKLFF.

The chain couples TRBV24-1 to TRBJ1-1; D might be TRBD1 (5 bases). Germline assignment: CDR1 KGHDR and CDR2 SFDVKD. The CDR3 length is 14 residues. V lost 7 bases and J lost 0, with 11 bases in between. This chain's CDR3 is CATSDGGMNTEAFF. CDR3 coding DNA: TGTGCCACCAGCGACGGGGGGATGAACACTGAAGCTTTCTTT.